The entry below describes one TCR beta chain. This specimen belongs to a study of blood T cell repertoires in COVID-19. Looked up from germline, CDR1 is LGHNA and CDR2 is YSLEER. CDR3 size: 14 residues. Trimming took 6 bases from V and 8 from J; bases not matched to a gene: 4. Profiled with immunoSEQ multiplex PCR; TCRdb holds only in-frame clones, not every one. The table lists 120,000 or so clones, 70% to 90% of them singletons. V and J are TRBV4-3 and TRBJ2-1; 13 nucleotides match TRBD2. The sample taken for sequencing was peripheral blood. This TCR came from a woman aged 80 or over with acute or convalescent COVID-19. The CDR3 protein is CASRRTSGGYEQFF. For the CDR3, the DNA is TGCGCCAGCAGGCGGACTAGCGGGGGTTATGAGCAGTTCTTC.